One sample yielded the 22 T cell receptor beta chains listed below, sequenced in a study of OX40 agonist ivuxolimab in advanced cancers. TCRdb keeps only in-frame clones here, not all; method: immunoSEQ multiplex PCR. The sample has about 37,000 clones, about 78% seen once. The source was CD4+ or CD8+ T cells sorted from blood, collected in a trial of the OX40 agonist ivuxolimab. Receptors originate from an adult with an advanced solid tumor such as melanoma, head and neck, liver or kidney cancer.

V is TRBV28 and J is TRBJ2-5; 8 nucleotides align to TRBD2. J was trimmed by 5 bases and V by 3 bases; bases with no gene match: 8. The germline V gene encodes CDR1 MDHEN and CDR2 SYDVKM. The CDR3 has 15 residues. CDR3 DNA sequence: TGTGCCAGCAGTTTTTTCCGACGACTAGCGGAGACCCAGTACTTC. Protein product: CASSFFRRLAETQYF.

The V call is TRBV7-9, the J call TRBJ1-2, with D possibly matching TRBD1 (5 bases). Trimming stripped 0 bases from V and 6 bases from J, with 14 bases between. The CDR3 spans 15 residues. Germline CDR1 reads SEHNR; CDR2 reads FQNEAQ (reference sequence). CDR3 sequence (DNA): TGTGCCAGCAGCTTAGCGCGAGGGGAGGGAAATGGCTACACCTTC. Translation: CASSLARGEGNGYTF.

The V call is TRBV7-2, the J call TRBJ2-1, with TRBD2 matching 9 bases. The CDR3 runs to 14 residues. V lost 5 bases, J lost 4 bases, and 3 bases stayed unmatched. Germline V gives CDR1 SGHTA, CDR2 FQGNSA. This chain's CDR3 is CASSPSGVYNEQFF. The CDR3 DNA sequence: TGTGCCAGCAGCCCTAGCGGGGTATACAATGAGCAGTTCTTC. Drawing the rest from reference TRBV7-2 and TRBJ2-1, the complete variable domain is GAGVSQSPSNKVTEKGKDVELRCDPISGHTALYWYRQSLGQGLEFLIYFQGNSAPDKSGLPSDRFSAERTGGSVSTLTIQRTQQEDSAVYLCASSPSGVYNEQFFGPGTRLTVL.

The chain combines TRBV23-1 with TRBJ2-7; 7 bases map to TRBD2. TRBV23-1 is an ORF, with its function uncertain. The CDR3 has 13 residues. Trimming at V came to 6 bases and at J to 4 bases, leaving 6 bases not matched to a gene. CDR3 nucleotides: TGCGCCAGCAGCGATCAGGGAGGGTACGAGCAGTACTTC. It yields the protein CASSDQGGYEQYF.

The chain joins TRBV19 to TRBJ2-4; 7 nucleotides match TRBD1. The CDR3 is made up of 13 amino acids. The ends lost 11 bases at V and 6 bases at J; junction bases unmatched: 10. Germline values: CDR1 LNHDA, CDR2 SQIVND (reference sequence). For the CDR3, the DNA is TGTGCCTCCGACAGGGTCCCGGGAAACATTCAGTACTTC. This codes for CASDRVPGNIQYF. The variable domain in full, completed from reference TRBV19 and TRBJ2-4, reads DGGITQSPKYLFRKEGQNVTLSCEQNLNHDAMYWYRQDPGQGLRLIYYSQIVNDFQKGDIAEGYSVSREKKESFPLTVTSAQKNPTAFYLCASDRVPGNIQYFGAGTRLSVL.

V and J are TRBV6-4 and TRBJ2-2; perhaps TRBD1 as D (7 bases). The germline V gene has CDR1 MRHNA and CDR2 SNTAGT. This CDR3 spans 13 amino acids. V gave up 8 bases and J gave up 6 bases, with 13 bases separating them. CDR3 in amino acids: CASRDREAGELFF. The CDR3 DNA is TGTGCCAGCCGAGACAGGGAGGCCGGGGAGCTGTTTTTT.

The chain is built from TRBV11-2 and TRBJ2-1; D gene ambiguous. Germline V gene data show CDR1 as SGHAT and CDR2 as FQNNGV. The CDR3 is 12 amino acids. Deletions cut 5 bases from V and 7 bases from J, with 9 bases between. CDR3 sequence (DNA): TGTGCCAGCAGCCCACGGAGTAATGAGCAGTTCTTC. It yields the protein CASSPRSNEQFF.

This clone was observed a few times. The chain is built from TRBV6-5 and TRBJ1-2, with 8 positions matching TRBD1. The CDR3 is 13 amino acids. Germline loops: CDR1 MNHEY, CDR2 SVGAGI. The V gene end was trimmed by 5 bases and the J gene end by 9 bases; junction bases not matched to a gene: 8. The CDR3 region has the DNA TGTGCCAGCAGTCTTGACAGGGGTGGCAGCTACACCTTC. Translation gives CASSLDRGGSYTF.

This clone was counted once. V and J are TRBV27 and TRBJ1-5; the D is unclear. V was cut by 2 bases and J by 4 bases, with 9 bases left in between. The CDR3 is made up of 14 amino acids. The germline V gene has CDR1 MNHEY and CDR2 SMNVEV (reference sequence). The CDR3 loop reads CASSLAEGNQPQHF. DNA for the CDR3: TGTGCCAGCAGTTTAGCGGAAGGGAATCAGCCCCAGCATTTT.

The chain has TRBV9 and TRBJ2-3, with TRBD2 matching 11 bases. CDR3 length equals 17 residues. The V gene end was trimmed by 0 bases and the J gene end by 2 bases; junction bases not matched to a gene: 5. From germline, CDR1 is SGDLS and CDR2 YYNGEE. The CDR3 region has the DNA TGTGCCAGCAGCGTAGCGGTAGCGGGAGGGAACACAGATACGCAGTATTTT. Its translation: CASSVAVAGGNTDTQYF.

V gene TRBV7-8 combines with J gene TRBJ1-3; D may be TRBD1 (6 bases). The CDR3 is 16 residues long. Germline V gene lookup returns CDR1 SGHVS and CDR2 FQNEAQ. The V end lost 2 bases, the J end lost 0 bases, and 11 bases lay between the germline ends. The CDR3 nucleotides are TGTGCCAGCAGCTTACTGAGGGGGTCCTCTGGAAACACCATATATTTT. It is translated as CASSLLRGSSGNTIYF. Filled out from reference TRBV7-8 and TRBJ1-3, the complete variable domain reads GAGVSQSPRYKVAKRGQDVALRCDPISGHVSLFWYQQALGQGPEFLTYFQNEAQLDKSGLPSDRFFAERPEGSVSTLKIQRTQQEDSAVYLCASSLLRGSSGNTIYFGEGSWLTVV.

The sample holds one count of this clone. V gene TRBV2 combines with J gene TRBJ2-7; D is possibly TRBD2 (7 bases). The V gene's germline CDR1 is SNHLY and CDR2 FYNNEI. CDR3 length: 15 residues. Trimming shortened V by 6 bases and J by 3 bases, and 18 bases separated the two germline ends. CDR3 sequence (DNA): TGTGCCAGCAGACCGAGGGGGGGCAAGTTCTACGAGCAGTACTTC. Protein: CASRPRGGKFYEQYF.

The CDR3 bases are TGTGCCATCAGGGCAGGGGGGTTCGAGCAGTACTTC. This codes for CAIRAGGFEQYF. The gene calls are TRBV10-3 and TRBJ2-7; D may be TRBD1 (7 bases). V was cut by 6 bases and J by 6 bases, with 12 bases left in between. Germline values: CDR1 ENHRY, CDR2 SYGVKD. The CDR3 totals 12 residues.

CDR3 DNA sequence: TGTGCCAGCAGCTCTATTCGGGAATCCTACGAGCAGTACTTC. This translates into CASSSIRESYEQYF. V is TRBV6-6 and J is TRBJ2-7, with D possibly being TRBD2 (5 bases). V was shortened by 6 bases and J by 1 base, with 13 bases between the two germline ends. The germline V gene encodes CDR1 MNHNY and CDR2 SVGAGI (reference sequence). This CDR3 is built from 14 residues.

This rearrangement joins TRBV7-9 to TRBJ2-3, with D tentatively TRBD2 (7 bases). The germline V and J ends were trimmed by 1 base and 3 bases, with 14 bases remaining between them. CDR3 length: 16 residues. The germline gives CDR1 SEHNR, CDR2 FQNEAQ (reference sequence). CDR3 amino acids: CASSLEFGGATDTQYF. Here the CDR3 DNA reads TGTGCCAGCAGCTTAGAGTTTGGGGGGGCGACAGATACGCAGTATTTT. The full variable domain, completed using reference TRBV7-9 and TRBJ2-3, is DTGVSQNPRHKITKRGQNVTFRCDPISEHNRLYWYRQTLGQGPEFLTYFQNEAQLEKSRLLSDRFSAERPKGSFSTLEIQRTEQGDSAMYLCASSLEFGGATDTQYFGPGTRLTVL.

Concerning this clone: Distinct nucleotide sequences in the sample also encode this CDR3. The chain couples TRBV4-3 to TRBJ1-1, with D perhaps matching TRBD1 (6 bases). Germline V gives CDR1 LGHNA, CDR2 YSLEER. The CDR3 runs to 14 residues. The V end was cut by 3 bases, the J end by 4 bases, with 12 bases between. The CDR3 protein is CASSHGGRVTEAFF. The DNA for the CDR3 is TGCGCCAGCAGCCATGGGGGCAGGGTCACTGAAGCTTTCTTT.

This chain joins TRBV9 and TRBJ2-2; tentatively, D is TRBD2 (5 bases). V was trimmed by 6 bases and J by 8 bases, leaving 20 bases between them. The CDR3 has 15 residues. Per germline, CDR1 SGDLS and CDR2 YYNGEE. CDR3: CASTPSDWNGGELFF. The CDR3 DNA reads as TGTGCCAGCACCCCCTCGGACTGGAATGGGGGGGAGCTGTTTTTT.

This sequence joins TRBV4-1 and TRBJ2-3; a weak D match, TRBD2 (5 bases). The CDR3 runs to 15 residues. Germline V gene sequence: CDR1 MGHRA, CDR2 YSYEKL. V gave up 3 bases and J gave up 3 bases, with 13 bases separating them. DNA of the CDR3: TGCGCCAGCAGCCAGGCCTCGAGGGCAACAGATACGCAGTATTTT. Protein sequence: CASSQASRATDTQYF.

This chain uses TRBV7-9 with TRBJ2-7; TRBD2 matches 13 bases. The CDR3 sequence is 16 residues long. V was pared by 3 bases and J by 3 bases, with 5 bases of the junction left unmatched. Germline loops: CDR1 SEHNR, CDR2 FQNEAQ (reference sequence). CDR3 loop: CASSLGLAGNYYEQYF. The CDR3 nucleotides are TGTGCCAGCAGCTTGGGACTAGCGGGAAATTACTACGAGCAGTACTTC.

The chain links TRBV6-4 to TRBJ1-1; 7 bases map to TRBD1. The germline V gene encodes CDR1 MRHNA and CDR2 SNTAGT. This CDR3 spans 14 amino acids. V trimming: 2 bases; J trimming: 4 bases; junction bases outside the gene matches: 4. CDR3 residues: CASSDGAGGTEAFF. CDR3 sequence (DNA): TGTGCCAGCAGTGACGGGGCAGGGGGCACTGAAGCTTTCTTT.

CDR3 sequence: CASSPGTGGYEQYF. DNA for the CDR3: TGCGCCAGCAGCCCCGGGACAGGGGGCTACGAGCAGTACTTC. V gene TRBV5-1 combines with J gene TRBJ2-7; 11 nucleotides agree with TRBD1. The CDR3 is 14 residues long. With 4 bases clipped from V and 3 bases from J, the junction kept 3 bases outside the gene matches. Germline V gives CDR1 SGHRS, CDR2 YFSETQ.

The chain combines TRBV19 with TRBJ2-3, with 14 bases matching TRBD2. Trimming took 7 bases from V and 2 from J; bases not matched to a gene: 5. CDR1 is LNHDA and CDR2 is SQIVND in the germline V gene (reference sequence). There are 16 residues in the CDR3. CDR3 DNA sequence: TGTGCCAGTATCGGACTAGCGGGAGGCCTCACAGATACGCAGTATTTT. Its translation: CASIGLAGGLTDTQYF.